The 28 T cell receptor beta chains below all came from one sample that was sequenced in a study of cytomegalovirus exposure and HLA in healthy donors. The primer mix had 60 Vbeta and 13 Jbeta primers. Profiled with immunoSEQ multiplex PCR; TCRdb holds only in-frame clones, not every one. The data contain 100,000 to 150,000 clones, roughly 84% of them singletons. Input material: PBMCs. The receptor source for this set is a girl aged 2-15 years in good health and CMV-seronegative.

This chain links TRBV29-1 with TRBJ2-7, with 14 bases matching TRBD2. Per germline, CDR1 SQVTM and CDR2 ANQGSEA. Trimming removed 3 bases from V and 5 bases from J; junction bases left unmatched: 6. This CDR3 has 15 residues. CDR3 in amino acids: CSVEVGTSGSNEQYF. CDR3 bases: TGCAGCGTTGAGGTTGGGACTAGCGGGAGCAACGAGCAGTACTTC.

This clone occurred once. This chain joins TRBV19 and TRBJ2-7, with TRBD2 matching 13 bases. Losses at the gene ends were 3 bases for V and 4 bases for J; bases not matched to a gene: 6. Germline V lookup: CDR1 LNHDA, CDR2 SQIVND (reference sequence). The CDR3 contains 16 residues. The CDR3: CASSIDGLAGVYEQYF. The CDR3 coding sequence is TGTGCCAGTAGTATCGACGGACTAGCGGGAGTTTACGAGCAGTACTTC.

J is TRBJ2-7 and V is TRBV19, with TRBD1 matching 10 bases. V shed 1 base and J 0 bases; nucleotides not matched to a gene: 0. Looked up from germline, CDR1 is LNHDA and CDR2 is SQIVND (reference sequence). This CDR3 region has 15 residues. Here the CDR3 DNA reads TGTGCCAGTAGTATAGGGACAGGGGGCTCCTACGAGCAGTACTTC. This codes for CASSIGTGGSYEQYF.

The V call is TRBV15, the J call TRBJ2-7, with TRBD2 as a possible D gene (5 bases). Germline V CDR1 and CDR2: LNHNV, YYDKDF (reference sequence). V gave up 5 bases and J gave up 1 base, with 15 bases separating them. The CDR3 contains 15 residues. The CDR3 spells CATSWALGESYEQYF. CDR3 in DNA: TGTGCCACCAGCTGGGCCCTCGGGGAATCCTACGAGCAGTACTTC.

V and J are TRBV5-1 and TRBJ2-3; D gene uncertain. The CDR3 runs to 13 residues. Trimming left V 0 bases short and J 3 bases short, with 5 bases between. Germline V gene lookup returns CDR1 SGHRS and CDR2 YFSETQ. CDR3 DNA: TGCGCCAGCAGCTTGGAAGCTACAGATACGCAGTATTTT. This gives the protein CASSLEATDTQYF.

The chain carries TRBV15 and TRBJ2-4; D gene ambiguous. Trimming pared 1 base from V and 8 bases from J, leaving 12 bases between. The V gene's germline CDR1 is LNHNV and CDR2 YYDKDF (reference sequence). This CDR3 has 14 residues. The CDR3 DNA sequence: TGTGCCACCAGCAGAGTTAGTAGTCTTCACATTCAGTACTTC. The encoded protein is CATSRVSSLHIQYF.

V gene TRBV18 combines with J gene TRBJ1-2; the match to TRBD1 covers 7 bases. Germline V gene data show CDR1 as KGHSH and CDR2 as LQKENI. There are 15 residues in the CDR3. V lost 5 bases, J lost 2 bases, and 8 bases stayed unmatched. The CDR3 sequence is CASSIATTGNYGYTF. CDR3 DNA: TGTGCCAGCTCAATAGCGACGACAGGGAACTATGGCTACACCTTC.

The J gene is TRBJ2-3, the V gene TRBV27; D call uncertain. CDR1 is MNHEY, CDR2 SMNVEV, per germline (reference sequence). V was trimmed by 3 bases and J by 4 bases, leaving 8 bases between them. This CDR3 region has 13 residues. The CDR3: CASSFLPADTQYF. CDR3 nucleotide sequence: TGTGCCAGCAGTTTCCTCCCCGCAGATACGCAGTATTTT.

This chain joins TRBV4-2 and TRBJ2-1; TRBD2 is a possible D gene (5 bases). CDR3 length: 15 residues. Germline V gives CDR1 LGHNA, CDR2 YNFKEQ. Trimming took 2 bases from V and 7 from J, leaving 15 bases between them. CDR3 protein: CASSQTEGASNEQFF. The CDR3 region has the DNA TGTGCCAGCAGCCAAACAGAGGGAGCCTCTAATGAGCAGTTCTTC.

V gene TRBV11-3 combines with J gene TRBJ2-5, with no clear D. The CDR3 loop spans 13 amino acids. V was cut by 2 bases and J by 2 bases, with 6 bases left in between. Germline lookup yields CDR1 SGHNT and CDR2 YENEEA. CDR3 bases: TGTGCCAGCAGCTTAACGGAGCAAGAGACCCAGTACTTC. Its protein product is CASSLTEQETQYF.

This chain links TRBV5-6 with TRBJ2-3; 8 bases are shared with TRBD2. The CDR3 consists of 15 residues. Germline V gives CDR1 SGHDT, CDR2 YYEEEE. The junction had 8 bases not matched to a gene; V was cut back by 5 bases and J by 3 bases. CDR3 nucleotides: TGTGCCAGCAGGTTAAGCGGGGGTGGAACAGATACGCAGTATTTT. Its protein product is CASRLSGGGTDTQYF.

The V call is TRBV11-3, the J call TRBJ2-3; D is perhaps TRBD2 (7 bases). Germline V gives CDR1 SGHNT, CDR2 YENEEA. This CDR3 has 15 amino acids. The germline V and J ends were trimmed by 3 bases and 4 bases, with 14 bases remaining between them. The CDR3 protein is CASSLGGRFPDTQYF. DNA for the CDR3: TGTGCCAGCAGCTTGGGGGGGCGCTTCCCAGATACGCAGTATTTT. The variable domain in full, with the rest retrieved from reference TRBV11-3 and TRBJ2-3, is EAGVVQSPRYKIIEKKQPVAFWCNPISGHNTLYWYLQNLGQGPELLIRYENEEAVDDSQLPKDRFSAERLKGVDSTLKIQPAELGDSAVYLCASSLGGRFPDTQYFGPGTRLTVL.

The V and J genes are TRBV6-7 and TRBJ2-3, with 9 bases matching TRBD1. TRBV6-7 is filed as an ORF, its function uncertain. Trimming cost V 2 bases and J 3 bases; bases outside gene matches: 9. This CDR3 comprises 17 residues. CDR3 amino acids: CASSYRGTGKGTDTQYF. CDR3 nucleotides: TGTGCCAGCAGTTACCGAGGGACAGGGAAGGGGACAGATACGCAGTATTTT.

The CDR3 coding sequence is TGTGCCAGTAGTAAAGCCCTGAACACTGAAGCTTTCTTT. Translating gives CASSKALNTEAFF. The genes are TRBV19 and TRBJ1-1; no definite D call. There are 13 residues in the CDR3. Germline V CDR1 and CDR2: LNHDA, SQIVND (reference sequence). Deletions cut 4 bases from V and 0 bases from J, with 6 bases between. Complete variable domain (other parts from reference TRBV19 and TRBJ1-1): DGGITQSPKYLFRKEGQNVTLSCEQNLNHDAMYWYRQDPGQGLRLIYYSQIVNDFQKGDIAEGYSVSREKKESFPLTVTSAQKNPTAFYLCASSKALNTEAFFGQGTRLTVV.

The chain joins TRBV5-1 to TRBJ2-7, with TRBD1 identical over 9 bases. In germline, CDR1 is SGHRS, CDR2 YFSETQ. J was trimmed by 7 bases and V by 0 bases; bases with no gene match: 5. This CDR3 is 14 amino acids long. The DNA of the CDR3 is TGCGCCAGCAGCTTGGTGTGGACAGGGGTAGAGCAGTACTTC. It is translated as CASSLVWTGVEQYF.

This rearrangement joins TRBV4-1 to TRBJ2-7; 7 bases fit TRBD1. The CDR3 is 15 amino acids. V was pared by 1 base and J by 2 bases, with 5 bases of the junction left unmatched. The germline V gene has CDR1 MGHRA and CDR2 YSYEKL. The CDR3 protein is CASSQVGTATYEQYF. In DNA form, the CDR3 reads TGCGCCAGCAGCCAAGTAGGGACAGCTACCTACGAGCAGTACTTC.

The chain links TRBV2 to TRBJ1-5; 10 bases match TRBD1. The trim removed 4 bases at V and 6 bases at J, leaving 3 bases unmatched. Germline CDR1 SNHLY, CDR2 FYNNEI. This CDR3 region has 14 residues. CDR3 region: CASSAGQGVQPQHF. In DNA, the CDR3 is TGTGCCAGCAGTGCAGGACAGGGGGTTCAGCCCCAGCATTTT.

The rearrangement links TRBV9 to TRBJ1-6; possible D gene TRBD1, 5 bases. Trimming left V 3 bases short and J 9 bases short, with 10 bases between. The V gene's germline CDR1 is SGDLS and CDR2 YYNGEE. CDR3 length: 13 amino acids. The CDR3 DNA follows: TGTGCCAGCAGCGGGCAGGGAGGTTCACCCCTCCACTTT. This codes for CASSGQGGSPLHF.

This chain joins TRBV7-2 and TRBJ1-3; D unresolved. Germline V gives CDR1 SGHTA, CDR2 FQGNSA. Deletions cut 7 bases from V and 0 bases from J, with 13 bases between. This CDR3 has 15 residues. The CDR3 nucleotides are TGTGCCAGCACCCGAGGGAGTTTCTCTGGAAACACCATATATTTT. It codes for CASTRGSFSGNTIYF.

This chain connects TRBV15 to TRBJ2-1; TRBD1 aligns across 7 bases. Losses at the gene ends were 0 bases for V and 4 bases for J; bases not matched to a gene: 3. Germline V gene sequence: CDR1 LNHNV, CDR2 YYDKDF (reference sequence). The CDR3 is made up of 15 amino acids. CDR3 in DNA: TGTGCCACCAGCAGAGACAGGGGGACATACAATGAGCAGTTCTTC. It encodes CATSRDRGTYNEQFF.

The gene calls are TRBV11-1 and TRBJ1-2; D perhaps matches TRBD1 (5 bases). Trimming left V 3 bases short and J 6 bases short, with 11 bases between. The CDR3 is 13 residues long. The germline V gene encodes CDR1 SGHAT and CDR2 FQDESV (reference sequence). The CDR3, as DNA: TGTGCCAGCAGCTTGGGGGGTCCGGATGGCTACACCTTC. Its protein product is CASSLGGPDGYTF.

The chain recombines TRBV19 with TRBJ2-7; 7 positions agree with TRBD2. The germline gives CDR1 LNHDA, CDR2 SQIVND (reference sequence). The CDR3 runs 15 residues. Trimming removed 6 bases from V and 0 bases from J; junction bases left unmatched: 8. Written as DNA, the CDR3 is TGTGCCAGTAGGGGGGGGACGGCTAGCTCCTACGAGCAGTACTTC. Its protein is CASRGGTASSYEQYF.

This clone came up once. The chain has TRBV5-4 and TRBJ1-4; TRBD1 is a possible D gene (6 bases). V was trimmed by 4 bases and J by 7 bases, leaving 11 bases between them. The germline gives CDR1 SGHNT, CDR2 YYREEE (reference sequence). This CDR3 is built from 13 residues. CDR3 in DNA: TGTGCCAGCAGCCCGGTAGGGGGTGAAAAACTGTTTTTT. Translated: CASSPVGGEKLFF.

CDR3 nucleotide sequence: TGTGCCAGCAGCCTCCGGGCGGGCGTTGCAGCTTTCTTT. It specifies CASSLRAGVAAFF. The chain has TRBV7-2 and TRBJ1-1; no definite D call. This CDR3 spans 13 amino acids. Deletions cut 5 bases from V and 10 bases from J, with 17 bases between. CDR1 and CDR2 from the germline V gene are SGHTA and FQGNSA.

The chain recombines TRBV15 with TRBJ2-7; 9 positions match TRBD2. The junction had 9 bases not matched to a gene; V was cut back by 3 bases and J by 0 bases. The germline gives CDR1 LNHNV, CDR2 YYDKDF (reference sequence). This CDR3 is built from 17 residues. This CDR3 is CATSREGGRAYSYEQYF. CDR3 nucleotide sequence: TGTGCCACCAGCAGGGAAGGCGGGAGGGCCTACTCCTACGAGCAGTACTTC.

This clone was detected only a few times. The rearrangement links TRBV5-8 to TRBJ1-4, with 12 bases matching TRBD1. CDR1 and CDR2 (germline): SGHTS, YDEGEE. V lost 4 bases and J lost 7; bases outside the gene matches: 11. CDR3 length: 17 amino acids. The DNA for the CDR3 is TGTGCCAGCAGCCCGGGTTTGGGACAGGGGGCGGGTGAAAAACTGTTTTTT. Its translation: CASSPGLGQGAGEKLFF.

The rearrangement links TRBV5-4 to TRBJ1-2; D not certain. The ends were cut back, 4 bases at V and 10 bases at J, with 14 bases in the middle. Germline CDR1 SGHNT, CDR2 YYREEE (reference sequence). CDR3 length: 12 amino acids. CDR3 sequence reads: CASSPGALFYTF. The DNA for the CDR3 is TGTGCCAGCAGCCCCGGAGCCCTTTTCTACACCTTC.

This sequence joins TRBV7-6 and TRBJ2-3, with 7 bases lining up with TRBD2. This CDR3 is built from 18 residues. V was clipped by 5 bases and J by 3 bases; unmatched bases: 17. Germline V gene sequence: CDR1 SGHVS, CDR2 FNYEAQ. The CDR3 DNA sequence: TGTGCCAGCAGCCCTCTGGGGGAGGGCAGAAAGAGGACAGATACGCAGTATTTT. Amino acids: CASSPLGEGRKRTDTQYF.